The next 17 T cell receptor beta chains were all read from a single sample in a study of T cells in Graves' hyperthyroidism and ophthalmopathy. TCR beta CDR3 region amplification was performed from RNA transcripts. The TCR CDR3 was amplified in a first-round RT-PCR using the HTBI primer set. TCRdb recomputed calls from the multiplex PCR reads with MiXCR, one row per CDR3 protein. Of 50,000 to 60,000 distinct CDR3 sequences detected, roughly 52% appear once; the ten largest clones hold under 15%. The sample taken for sequencing was blood. The receptors originated from a woman aged 30 to 39 with Graves' ophthalmopathy.

This clonotype was seen once. J is TRBJ1-5 and V is TRBV10-3; D call uncertain. V lost 3 bases and J 11 bases, leaving 20 bases between the germline ends. Germline V gene lookup returns CDR1 ENHRY and CDR2 SYGVKD. The CDR3 spans 15 residues. The CDR3: CAISERALPQETQHF. The CDR3 nucleotides read TGTGCCATCAGTGAACGAGCGCTACCGCAAGAGACCCAGCATTTT.

The chain joins TRBV30 to TRBJ2-1; D might be TRBD1 or TRBD2, each matching 5 bases. The CDR3 sequence is 13 residues long. The V and J ends lost 1 base and 8 bases respectively, with 12 bases between them. Germline loops: CDR1 GTSNPN, CDR2 SVGIG (reference sequence). The DNA of the CDR3 is TGTGCCTGGAGTGGACTACTGGGGGATGAGCAGTTCTTC. Residues: CAWSGLLGDEQFF.

This chain joins TRBV7-8 and TRBJ2-1; 7 positions agree with TRBD1. The CDR3 has 15 residues. The ends lost 6 bases at V and 10 bases at J; junction bases unmatched: 15. From germline, CDR1 is SGHVS and CDR2 FQNEAQ. The DNA of the CDR3 is TGTGCCAGCAGTCACCGGGACAGCCTCCATCGGGAGCAGTTCTTC. Protein product: CASSHRDSLHREQFF.

The table lists this clonotype with many counts. The chain is built from TRBV27 and TRBJ2-7, with 7 nucleotides matching TRBD2. CDR3 length equals 15 residues. The J segment lost 5 bases and the V segment lost 2 bases, leaving 9 bases of the junction unmatched. From germline, CDR1 is MNHEY and CDR2 SMNVEV (reference sequence). CDR3 region: CASSLARLAFDEQYF. CDR3 bases: TGTGCCAGCAGTTTAGCCCGACTAGCCTTCGACGAGCAGTACTTC.

This CDR3 reads CATSSWGTERGEQFF. CDR3 DNA sequence: TGTGCCACCAGCAGTTGGGGGACGGAGAGAGGTGAGCAGTTCTTC. The chain uses TRBV15 and TRBJ2-1, with D perhaps being TRBD1 or TRBD2 (5 bases each). The CDR3 sequence is 15 residues long. V gave up 3 bases and J gave up 9 bases, with 18 bases separating them. Germline assignment: CDR1 LNHNV and CDR2 YYDKDF (reference sequence).

This clonotype has a count of ten or more. V is TRBV9 and J is TRBJ2-7; a possible D gene is TRBD2 (5 bases). V dropped 5 bases and J dropped 3 bases, with 18 bases sitting between them. The CDR3 covers 15 residues. From germline, CDR1 is SGDLS and CDR2 YYNGEE. Here the CDR3 reads CASSEEARGFYEQYF. For the CDR3, the DNA is TGTGCCAGCAGTGAGGAGGCGAGAGGTTTCTACGAGCAGTACTTC.

This clonotype was picked up many times. The chain employs TRBV5-6 and TRBJ1-4; D is unclear. The germline V and J ends were trimmed by 4 bases and 8 bases, with 15 bases remaining between them. Per the germline V gene, CDR1 is SGHDT and CDR2 is YYEEEE. The CDR3 length is 14 residues. CDR3 in amino acids: CASSQPLYGEKLFF. CDR3 nucleotides: TGTGCCAGCAGCCAGCCACTTTATGGGGAAAAACTGTTTTTT.

This clonotype was detected ten times or more. V gene TRBV28 combines with J gene TRBJ1-2; TRBD1 aligns across 10 bases. Germline loops: CDR1 MDHEN, CDR2 SYDVKM. The CDR3 loop spans 14 amino acids. J was trimmed by 2 bases and V by 6 bases; bases with no gene match: 3. The CDR3, as DNA: TGTGCCAGCAGGGACAGGGGGGCCAACTATGGCTACACCTTC. It is translated as CASRDRGANYGYTF.

The sample holds many counts of this clonotype. V and J are TRBV3-1 and TRBJ2-1; 7 bases fit TRBD1. The junction had 6 bases not matched to a gene; V was cut back by 0 bases and J by 10 bases. Germline V gives CDR1 LGHDT, CDR2 YNNKEL (reference sequence). This CDR3 comprises 14 residues. The CDR3 coding sequence is TGTGCCAGCAGCCAAGAAGACAGGGTGAGCGAGCAGTTCTTC. It is translated as CASSQEDRVSEQFF.

This clonotype was recorded at least ten times. V and J are TRBV11-2 and TRBJ2-7; the D gene is possibly TRBD2 (5 bases). CDR3 length equals 14 residues. Trimming removed 6 bases at V and 3 bases at J, with 15 bases between. The germline V gene has CDR1 SGHAT and CDR2 FQNNGV. DNA for the CDR3: TGTGCCAGCAGAAATGTGGGAGCAGACTACGAGCAGTACTTC. Translated, it gives CASRNVGADYEQYF.

The sample holds many counts of this clonotype. The chain joins TRBV20-1 to TRBJ2-7; the D is unclear. Looked up from germline, CDR1 is DFQATT and CDR2 is SNEGSKA (reference sequence). Between the trimmed V and J ends, which lost 2 bases and 3 bases, there was a span of 5 bases. The length of the CDR3 is 11 residues. The CDR3 protein is CSARPDYEQYF. The CDR3 DNA reads as TGCAGTGCTAGACCAGACTACGAGCAGTACTTC.

In the case of this clonotype: Since no conserved phenylalanine or tryptophan closes the CDR3, a read error is the likely cause. No DNA is shown, since the ends of the CDR3 on it are uncertain; the CDR3 is the one TCRdb lists. The chain carries TRBV6-4 and TRBJ2-7; TRBD2 is the table's D call and was not checked against the DNA. With termini counted, the CDR3 has 9 amino acids. The germline gives CDR1 MRHNA, CDR2 SNTAGT. CDR3 in amino acids: CASSDLAGD.

The chain carries TRBV5-1 and TRBJ1-6, with D unresolved. CDR3 length: 16 amino acids. CDR1 and CDR2 from the germline V gene are SGHRS and YFSETQ. V was cut by 0 bases and J by 0 bases, with 7 bases left in between. CDR3 region: CASSLGPSSYNSPLHF. CDR3 in DNA: TGCGCCAGCAGCTTGGGTCCGAGCTCCTATAATTCACCCCTCCACTTT.

The gene calls are TRBV25-1 and TRBJ2-3; D possibly corresponds to TRBD2 (7 bases). This CDR3 has 19 amino acids. Germline V gene sequence: CDR1 MGHDK, CDR2 SYGVNS. Trimming cost V 4 bases and J 0 bases, with 23 bases left between them. The CDR3 DNA sequence: TGTGCCAGCAGTGCTCACTGGGGGGGGGCGGAGGGCAGCACAGATACGCAGTATTTT. It codes for CASSAHWGGAEGSTDTQYF.

V usage is TRBV5-4 and J usage is TRBJ1-2, with 9 nucleotides matching TRBD1. CDR3 length: 15 residues. CDR1 SGHNT and CDR2 YYREEE come from the germline V gene (reference sequence). Losses at the gene ends were 3 bases for V and 9 bases for J; bases not matched to a gene: 12. The CDR3 nucleotides read TGTGCCAGCAGCTGGCAGGGACAGGGCGCGGGGAGCTACACCTTC. This gives the protein CASSWQGQGAGSYTF.

The CDR3 protein is CASSWDGAFELFF. In DNA, the CDR3 is TGTGCCAGCAGCTGGGACGGGGCATTCGAACTGTTTTTT. The J gene is TRBJ1-4, the V gene TRBV7-3; a weak D match, TRBD1 (5 bases). This CDR3 is 13 amino acids long. Germline V lookup: CDR1 SGHTA, CDR2 FQGTGA. The ends were cut back, 4 bases at V and 12 bases at J, with 15 bases in the middle.

The chain couples TRBV2 to TRBJ2-7; tentative D call: TRBD2 (5 bases). The CDR3 is 14 residues long. The germline V gene has CDR1 SNHLY and CDR2 FYNNEI. V lost 7 bases and J 1 base, leaving 14 bases between the germline ends. CDR3 nucleotide sequence: TGTGCCAGCAAGGGAGTCAGAAGATCCTACGAGCAGTACTTC. It yields the protein CASKGVRRSYEQYF.